This T cell receptor beta chain emerged from a study of CD8 T cells in Susac syndrome. When the RNA was reverse transcribed, random hexamers were used with an input of about 0.45 to 1 ug. TCRdb analysed the immunoSEQ multiplex PCR reads with MiXCR anew, one entry per CDR3 protein. The table lists roughly 130,000 distinct CDR3 sequences, over 90% of them singletons. Sequencing targeted TCR beta in T cells from blood (CD8+ and CD4+). Germline lookup yields CDR1 LGHDT and CDR2 YNNKEL (reference sequence). This CDR3 contains 15 residues. V was cut by 4 bases and J by 5 bases, with 17 bases left in between.

The sequence was collected from a human donor in good health. Sequenced material: CD4+ T cells from PBMCs. The gene calls are TRBV3-1 and TRBJ2-5; TRBD1 is a possible D gene (6 bases). In DNA form, the CDR3 reads TGTGCCAGCAGCCCGTGGACAGCAGGTGGCGAGACCCAGTACTTC. Translating gives CASSPWTAGGETQYF.